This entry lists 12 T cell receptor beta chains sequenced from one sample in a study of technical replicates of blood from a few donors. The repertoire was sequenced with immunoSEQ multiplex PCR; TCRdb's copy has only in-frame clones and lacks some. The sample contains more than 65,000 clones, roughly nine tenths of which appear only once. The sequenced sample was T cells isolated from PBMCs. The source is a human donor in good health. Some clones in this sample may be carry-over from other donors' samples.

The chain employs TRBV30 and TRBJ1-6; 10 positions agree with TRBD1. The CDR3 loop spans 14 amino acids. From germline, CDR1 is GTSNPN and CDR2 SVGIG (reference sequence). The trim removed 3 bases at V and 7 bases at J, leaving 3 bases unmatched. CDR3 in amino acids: CAWSRDRGNSPLHF. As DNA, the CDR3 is TGTGCCTGGAGCCGGGACAGGGGCAATTCACCCCTCCACTTT.

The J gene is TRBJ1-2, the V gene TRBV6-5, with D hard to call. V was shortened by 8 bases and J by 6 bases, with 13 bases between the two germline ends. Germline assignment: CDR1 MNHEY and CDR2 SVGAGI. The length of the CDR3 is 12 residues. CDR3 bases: TGTGCCAGCGGGCTTCGAGGGAATGGCTACACCTTC. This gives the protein CASGLRGNGYTF.

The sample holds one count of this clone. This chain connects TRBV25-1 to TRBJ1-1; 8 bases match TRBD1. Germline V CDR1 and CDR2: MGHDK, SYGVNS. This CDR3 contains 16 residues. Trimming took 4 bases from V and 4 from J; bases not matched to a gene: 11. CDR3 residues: CASSGDRGSFFTEAFF. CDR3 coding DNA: TGTGCCAGCAGTGGAGACAGGGGAAGTTTCTTCACTGAAGCTTTCTTT.

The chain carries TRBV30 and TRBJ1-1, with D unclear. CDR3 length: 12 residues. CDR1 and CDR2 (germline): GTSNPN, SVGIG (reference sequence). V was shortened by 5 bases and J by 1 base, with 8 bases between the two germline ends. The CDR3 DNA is TGTGCCTGGGAACGGAGGAACACTGAAGCTTTCTTT. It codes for CAWERRNTEAFF.

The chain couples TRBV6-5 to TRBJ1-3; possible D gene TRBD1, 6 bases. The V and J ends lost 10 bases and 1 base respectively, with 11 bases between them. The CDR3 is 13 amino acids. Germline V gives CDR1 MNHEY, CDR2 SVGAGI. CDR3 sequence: CATYRVSGNTIYF. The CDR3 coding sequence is TGTGCCACCTACAGGGTTTCTGGAAACACCATATATTTT.

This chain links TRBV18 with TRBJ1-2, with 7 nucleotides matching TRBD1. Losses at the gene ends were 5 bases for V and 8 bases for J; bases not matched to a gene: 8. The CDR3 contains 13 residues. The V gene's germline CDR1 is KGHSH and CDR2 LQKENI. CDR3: CASSSLQGPGYTF. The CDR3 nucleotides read TGTGCCAGCTCATCGTTACAGGGGCCAGGCTACACCTTC.

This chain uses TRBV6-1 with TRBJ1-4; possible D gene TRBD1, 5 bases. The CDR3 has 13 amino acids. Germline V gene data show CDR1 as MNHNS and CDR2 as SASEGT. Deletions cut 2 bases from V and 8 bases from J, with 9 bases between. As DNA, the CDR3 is TGTGCCAGCAGTGAACGGACACTAGAAAAACTGTTTTTT. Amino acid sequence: CASSERTLEKLFF.

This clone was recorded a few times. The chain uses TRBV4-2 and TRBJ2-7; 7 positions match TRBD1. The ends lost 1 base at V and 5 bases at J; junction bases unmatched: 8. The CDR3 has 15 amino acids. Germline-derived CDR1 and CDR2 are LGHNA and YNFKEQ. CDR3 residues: CASSQGLTGQHEQYF. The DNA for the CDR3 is TGTGCCAGCAGCCAAGGCTTGACAGGGCAGCACGAGCAGTACTTC.

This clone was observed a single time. The CDR3 coding sequence is TGTGCCAGCAGCTTAGAAGTGACAGTTGGGGCACCCCTCCACTTT. Translation: CASSLEVTVGAPLHF. The V call is TRBV7-2, the J call TRBJ1-6; weak D call: TRBD1 (5 bases). CDR3 length: 15 residues. V was trimmed by 1 base and J by 11 bases, leaving 15 bases between them. CDR1 SGHTA and CDR2 FQGNSA come from the germline V gene. Full variable domain (outside the CDR3, taken from reference TRBV7-2 and TRBJ1-6): GAGVSQSPSNKVTEKGKDVELRCDPISGHTALYWYRQSLGQGLEFLIYFQGNSAPDKSGLPSDRFSAERTGGSVSTLTIQRTQQEDSAVYLCASSLEVTVGAPLHFGNGTRLTVT.

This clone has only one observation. Here the CDR3 DNA reads TGTGCCAGTGGACGGACAGGGAACACTGAAGCTTTCTTT. Encoded protein: CASGRTGNTEAFF. The chain is built from TRBV19 and TRBJ1-1, with TRBD1 matching 7 bases. This CDR3 is built from 13 residues. V dropped 8 bases and J dropped 1; count of bases not matched to a gene: 4. Germline loops: CDR1 LNHDA, CDR2 SQIVND (reference sequence).

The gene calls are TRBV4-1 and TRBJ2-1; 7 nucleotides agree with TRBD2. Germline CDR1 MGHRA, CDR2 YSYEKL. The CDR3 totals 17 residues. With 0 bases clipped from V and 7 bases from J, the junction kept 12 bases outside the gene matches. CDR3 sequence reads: CASSQENTWTRANEQFF. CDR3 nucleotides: TGCGCCAGCAGCCAAGAAAACACATGGACTAGAGCGAATGAGCAGTTCTTC.

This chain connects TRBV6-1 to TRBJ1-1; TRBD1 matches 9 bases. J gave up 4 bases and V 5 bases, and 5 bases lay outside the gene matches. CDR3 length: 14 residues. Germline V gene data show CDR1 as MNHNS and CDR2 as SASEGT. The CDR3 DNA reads TGTGCCAGCAGTACGGGACAGGGTTCCACTGAAGCTTTCTTT. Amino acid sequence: CASSTGQGSTEAFF.